What follows are 22 T cell receptor beta chains derived from one specimen sequenced in a study of cytotoxic CD8 clonotypes in ibrutinib-treated CLL (dated by TCRdb to the early 2020s). The library was generated by the immunoSEQ multiplex PCR assay. TCRdb retrieved this table from immuneACCESS and kept in-frame rearrangements only. Not all clones are present; in checked studies, unresolved V genes account for under half, and no reason is known for the remainder. The sample contains 30,000 to 40,000 clones, 49% of them found a single time. The top ten hold approximately 17% of the sample. The sample in question was PBMCs, obtained before ibrutinib treatment. The receptor source for this set is a human donor with chronic lymphocytic leukemia.

The chain carries TRBV5-1 and TRBJ2-1; weak D call: TRBD1 (5 bases). The germline gives CDR1 SGHRS, CDR2 YFSETQ. V gave up 4 bases and J gave up 4 bases, with 15 bases separating them. This CDR3 has 15 residues. Here the CDR3 reads CASSPSQGPYNEQFF. In DNA, the CDR3 is TGCGCCAGCAGCCCGAGTCAGGGTCCGTACAATGAGCAGTTCTTC.

V is TRBV27 and J is TRBJ2-7, with D unresolved. Germline V CDR1 and CDR2: MNHEY, SMNVEV (reference sequence). The CDR3 runs 12 residues. The V end lost 5 bases, the J end lost 3 bases, and 8 bases lay between the germline ends. The DNA of the CDR3 is TGTGCCAGCAGTCCAGCCGGCTACGAGCAGTACTTC. Its protein product is CASSPAGYEQYF.

The V call is TRBV5-4, the J call TRBJ2-5; D not resolved. CDR3 length equals 13 residues. V gave up 4 bases and J gave up 5 bases, with 12 bases separating them. In germline, CDR1 is SGHNT, CDR2 YYREEE (reference sequence). The CDR3 sequence: CASSPLGWETQYF. In DNA form, the CDR3 reads TGTGCCAGCAGCCCATTGGGTTGGGAGACCCAGTACTTC.

The chain has TRBV9 and TRBJ2-2; 12 bases agree with TRBD2. Per germline, CDR1 SGDLS and CDR2 YYNGEE. The junction had 7 bases not matched to a gene; V was cut back by 3 bases and J by 1 base. The CDR3 has 18 amino acids. The CDR3 bases are TGTGCCAGCAGCGCCCGACTAGCGGGGGTACTGAACACCGGGGAGCTGTTTTTT. The encoded protein is CASSARLAGVLNTGELFF.

This chain joins TRBV6-1 and TRBJ1-2; D not resolved. The V gene's germline CDR1 is MNHNS and CDR2 SASEGT. The CDR3 contains 12 residues. Trimming pared 4 bases from V and 4 bases from J, leaving 7 bases between. In nucleotides, the CDR3 is TGTGCCAGCAGTGTAGAGCTCTATGGCTACACCTTC. It is translated as CASSVELYGYTF.

The gene calls are TRBV2 and TRBJ2-2; 8 bases fit TRBD2. Germline V lookup: CDR1 SNHLY, CDR2 FYNNEI. The CDR3 loop spans 15 amino acids. The trim removed 6 bases at V and 5 bases at J, leaving 8 bases unmatched. The CDR3 spells CASSVWTSLTGELFF. CDR3 nucleotides: TGTGCCAGCAGCGTTTGGACTAGCTTAACCGGGGAGCTGTTTTTT.

The chain employs TRBV5-6 and TRBJ2-1; D is perhaps TRBD1 or TRBD2 (5 bases each). V shed 2 bases and J shed 9 bases, with 21 bases lying between them. The germline CDR1 and CDR2 sequences are SGHDT and YYEEEE. The CDR3 contains 16 residues. CDR3: CASSLPGLRGKIEQFF. DNA for the CDR3: TGTGCCAGCAGCTTACCAGGTTTGAGGGGTAAAATTGAGCAGTTCTTC.

The rearrangement joins TRBV11-2 to TRBJ2-2; 12 positions match TRBD2. Trimming removed 3 bases from V and 5 bases from J; junction bases left unmatched: 10. The CDR3 contains 18 residues. Germline assignment: CDR1 SGHAT and CDR2 FQNNGV. CDR3 protein: CASSFFLAGGPRTGELFF. The CDR3 DNA reads as TGTGCCAGCAGCTTCTTTCTAGCGGGGGGGCCGAGAACCGGGGAGCTGTTTTTT.

This clone was picked up a small number of times. The chain carries TRBV2 and TRBJ1-2; the match to TRBD1 covers 9 bases. The V gene's germline CDR1 is SNHLY and CDR2 FYNNEI. CDR3 size: 15 residues. V dropped 4 bases and J dropped 8; count of bases not matched to a gene: 11. The CDR3 coding sequence is TGTGCCAGCAGTGTCCTGCCGGGACAGGGTGGAGGCTACACCTTC. Amino acids: CASSVLPGQGGGYTF.

This clone appeared a few times. The rearrangement uses TRBV5-6 and TRBJ2-3, with D possibly matching TRBD2 (6 bases). CDR1 is SGHDT, CDR2 YYEEEE, per germline. The V gene lost 4 bases and the J gene lost 0 bases, with 12 bases spanning the gap. This CDR3 has 15 amino acids. The CDR3 DNA reads as TGTGCCAGCAGCGTCCGGGGGACTAGCACAGATACGCAGTATTTT. Protein: CASSVRGTSTDTQYF.

The genes are TRBV18 and TRBJ1-2; D is unclear. V lost 0 bases and J 3 bases, leaving 11 bases between the germline ends. In germline, CDR1 is KGHSH, CDR2 LQKENI. The CDR3 is 15 residues long. CDR3 bases: TGTGCCAGCTCACCACCACCAGACACCCACTATGGCTACACCTTC. This codes for CASSPPPDTHYGYTF.

This sequence joins TRBV2 and TRBJ1-2, with a weak D call TRBD1 (6 bases). The V end was cut by 7 bases, the J end by 13 bases, with 22 bases between. The CDR3 length is 13 residues. CDR1 and CDR2 from the germline V gene are SNHLY and FYNNEI. CDR3 sequence: CASIEGNREQGTF. CDR3 DNA: TGTGCCAGCATAGAAGGGAACAGGGAGCAGGGCACCTTC.

The chain links TRBV6-1 to TRBJ2-1, with 9 bases matching TRBD1. Unmatched junction bases numbered 9, after V lost 6 bases and J lost 0 bases. Germline V gene sequence: CDR1 MNHNS, CDR2 SASEGT. The CDR3 consists of 17 residues. The CDR3 reads CASRETGGGGSYNEQFF. For the CDR3, the DNA is TGTGCCAGCAGAGAAACAGGGGGCGGAGGCTCCTACAATGAGCAGTTCTTC.

The V call is TRBV5-6, the J call TRBJ2-7, with D possibly being TRBD1 (6 bases). CDR3 length: 14 amino acids. The V gene's germline CDR1 is SGHDT and CDR2 YYEEEE. V lost 4 bases and J 0 bases, leaving 11 bases between the germline ends. CDR3: CASSRTVTSYEQYF. DNA of the CDR3: TGTGCCAGCAGCAGGACAGTTACCTCCTACGAGCAGTACTTC.

J is TRBJ1-5 and V is TRBV4-1, with D hard to call. V lost 0 bases and J 4 bases, leaving 7 bases between the germline ends. Germline-derived CDR1 and CDR2 are MGHRA and YSYEKL. The CDR3 runs to 14 residues. CDR3 protein: CASSQELGNQPQHF. CDR3 DNA: TGCGCCAGCAGCCAAGAGCTGGGAAATCAGCCCCAGCATTTT.

The J gene is TRBJ1-3, the V gene TRBV7-8, with TRBD1 as a possible D gene (5 bases). CDR1 is SGHVS, CDR2 FQNEAQ, per germline. The CDR3 loop spans 15 amino acids. V was shortened by 6 bases and J by 4 bases, with 16 bases between the two germline ends. The DNA for the CDR3 is TGTGCCAGCAGAGGAGGCGGGGGTTCGGGAAACACCATATATTTT. This sequence encodes CASRGGGGSGNTIYF.

The gene calls are TRBV19 and TRBJ1-5, with 7 bases identical to TRBD1. The CDR3 runs to 14 residues. V shed 6 bases and J 2 bases; nucleotides not matched to a gene: 4. Germline CDR1 is LNHDA and CDR2 is SQIVND (reference sequence). The CDR3 sequence is CASSTGVGNQPQHF. The CDR3 nucleotides are TGTGCCAGTAGCACAGGGGTCGGCAATCAGCCCCAGCATTTT.

The chain joins TRBV5-1 to TRBJ2-3; D remains unclear. Trimming stripped 1 base from V and 0 bases from J, with 9 bases between. Germline V gene sequence: CDR1 SGHRS, CDR2 YFSETQ. CDR3 length equals 15 residues. Here the CDR3 reads CASSLTAFSTDTQYF. The CDR3 DNA sequence: TGCGCCAGCAGCTTGACAGCGTTCAGCACAGATACGCAGTATTTT. Full variable domain (rest looked up from reference TRBV5-1 and TRBJ2-3): KAGVTQTPRYLIKTRGQQVTLSCSPISGHRSVSWYQQTPGQGLQFLFEYFSETQRNKGNFPGRFSGRQFSNSRSEMNVSTLELGDSALYLCASSLTAFSTDTQYFGPGTRLTVL.

To note about this clone: A junction boundary mismatches the germline segment, possibly from a read error. CDR3 in DNA: TGTGCTAGCAGTCTCGACAGGGGTCGGTCCGGGGAGCTGTTTTTT. It codes for CASSLDRGRSGELFF. The genes are TRBV7-7 and TRBJ2-2; 8 nucleotides line up with TRBD1. This CDR3 has 15 amino acids. Germline CDR1 reads SSHAT; CDR2 reads FNYEAQ (reference sequence).

V gene TRBV28 combines with J gene TRBJ1-2, with a possible D match to TRBD1 (6 bases). The germline V gene encodes CDR1 MDHEN and CDR2 SYDVKM. V was pared by 5 bases and J by 7 bases, with 20 bases between. The CDR3 has 15 residues. CDR3 sequence (DNA): TGTGCCAGCAGTCCGTTCGTGGGGGCGCTTGGTGGCTACACCTTC. Residues: CASSPFVGALGGYTF.

J is TRBJ2-5 and V is TRBV7-2; TRBD1 agrees at 8 bases. This CDR3 is 15 amino acids long. Germline CDR1 SGHTA, CDR2 FQGNSA. The junction had 6 bases not matched to a gene; V was cut back by 2 bases and J by 4 bases. CDR3: CASSLTVGQGETQYF. The DNA for the CDR3 is TGTGCCAGCAGCTTAACTGTAGGACAGGGAGAGACCCAGTACTTC.

This clone was seen more than once but under ten times. This chain connects TRBV10-3 to TRBJ1-1, with D unresolved. Germline CDR1 and CDR2: ENHRY and SYGVKD. Trimming removed 5 bases at V and 0 bases at J, with 7 bases between. CDR3 size: 13 residues. CDR3 nucleotides: TGTGCCATCAGTACGGGAATGAACACTGAAGCTTTCTTT. Translating it yields CAISTGMNTEAFF.